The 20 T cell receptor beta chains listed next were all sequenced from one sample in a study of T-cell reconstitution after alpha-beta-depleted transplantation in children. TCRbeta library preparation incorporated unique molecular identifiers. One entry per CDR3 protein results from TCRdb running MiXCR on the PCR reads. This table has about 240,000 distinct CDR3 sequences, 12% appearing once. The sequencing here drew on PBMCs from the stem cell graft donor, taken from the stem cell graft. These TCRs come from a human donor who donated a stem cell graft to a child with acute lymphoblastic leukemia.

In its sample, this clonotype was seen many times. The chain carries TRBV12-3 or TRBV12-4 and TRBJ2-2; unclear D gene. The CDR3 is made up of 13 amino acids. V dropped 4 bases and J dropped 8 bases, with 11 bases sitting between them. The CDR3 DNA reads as TGTGCCAGCAGTTCCGGCGCTGGAGGGGAGCTGTTTTTT. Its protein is CASSSGAGGELFF.

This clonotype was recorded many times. The CDR3 coding sequence is TGTGCCAGCAGAACAAACCCCCGAAGATACACTGAAGCTTTCTTT. Translation: CASRTNPRRYTEAFF. This chain uses TRBV12-3 or TRBV12-4 with TRBJ1-1; D not certain. The germline V and J ends were trimmed by 6 bases and 3 bases, with 17 bases remaining between them. The CDR3 has 15 amino acids.

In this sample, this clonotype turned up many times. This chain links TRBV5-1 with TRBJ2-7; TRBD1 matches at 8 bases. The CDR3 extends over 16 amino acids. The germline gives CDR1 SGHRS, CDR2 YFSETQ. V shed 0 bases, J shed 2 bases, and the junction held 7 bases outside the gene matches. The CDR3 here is CASSLERDRIAYEQYF. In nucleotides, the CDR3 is TGCGCCAGCAGCTTGGAACGGGACAGGATAGCCTACGAGCAGTACTTC.

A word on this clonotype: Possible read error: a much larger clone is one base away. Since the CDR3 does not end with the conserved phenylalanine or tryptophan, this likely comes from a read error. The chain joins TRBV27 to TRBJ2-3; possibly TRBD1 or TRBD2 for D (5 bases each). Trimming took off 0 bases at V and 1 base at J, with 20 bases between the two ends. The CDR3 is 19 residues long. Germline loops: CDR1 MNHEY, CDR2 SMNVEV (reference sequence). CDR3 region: CASSLSRLTRGTRTDTQYS. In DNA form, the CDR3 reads TGTGCCAGCAGTTTATCCCGACTGACGAGGGGAACCCGCACAGATACGCAGTATTCT.

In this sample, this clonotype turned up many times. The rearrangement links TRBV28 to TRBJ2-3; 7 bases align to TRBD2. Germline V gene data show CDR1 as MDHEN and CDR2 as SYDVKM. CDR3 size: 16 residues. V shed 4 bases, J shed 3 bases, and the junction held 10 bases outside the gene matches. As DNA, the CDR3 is TGTGCCAGCAGTTCCACTAGCGTGGAGGGGACAGATACGCAGTATTTT. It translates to CASSSTSVEGTDTQYF. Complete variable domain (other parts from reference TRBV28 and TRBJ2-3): DVKVTQSSRYLVKRTGEKVFLECVQDMDHENMFWYRQDPGLGLRLIYFSYDVKMKEKGDIPEGYSVSREKKERFSLILESASTNQTSMYLCASSSTSVEGTDTQYFGPGTRLTVL.

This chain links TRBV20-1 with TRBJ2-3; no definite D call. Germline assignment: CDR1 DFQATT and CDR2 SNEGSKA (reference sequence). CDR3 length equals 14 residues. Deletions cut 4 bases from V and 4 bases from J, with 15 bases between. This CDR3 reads CSAKRASVPDTQYF. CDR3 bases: TGCAGTGCTAAACGAGCGAGTGTGCCAGATACGCAGTATTTT.

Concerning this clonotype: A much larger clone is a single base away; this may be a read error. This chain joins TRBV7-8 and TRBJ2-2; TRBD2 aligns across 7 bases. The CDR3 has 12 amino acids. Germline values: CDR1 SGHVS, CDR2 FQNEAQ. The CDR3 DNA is TGTGCCAGACCGGGACTAACCGGGGGGCTGTTTTTT. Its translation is CARPGLTGGLFF.

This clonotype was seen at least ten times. CDR3 loop: CASRNTGELFF. The CDR3 nucleotides are TGTGCCAGCCGGAACACCGGGGAGCTGTTTTTT. The chain couples TRBV4-2 to TRBJ2-2; D is undetermined. Germline V CDR1 and CDR2: LGHNA, YNFKEQ. The germline V and J ends were trimmed by 8 bases and 1 base, with 2 bases remaining between them. This CDR3 region has 11 residues.

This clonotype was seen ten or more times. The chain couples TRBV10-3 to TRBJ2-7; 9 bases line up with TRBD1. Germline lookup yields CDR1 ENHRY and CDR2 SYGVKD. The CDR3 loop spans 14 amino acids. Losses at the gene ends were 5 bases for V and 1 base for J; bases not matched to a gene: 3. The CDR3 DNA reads TGTGCCATCAGTTTCGGGACAGGGTCCTACGAGCAGTACTTC. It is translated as CAISFGTGSYEQYF.

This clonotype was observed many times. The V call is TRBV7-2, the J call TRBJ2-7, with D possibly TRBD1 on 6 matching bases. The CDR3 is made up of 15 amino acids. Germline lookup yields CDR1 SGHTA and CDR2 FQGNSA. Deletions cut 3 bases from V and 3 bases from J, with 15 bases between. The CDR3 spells CASSFGRDTYYEQYF. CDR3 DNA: TGTGCCAGCAGCTTCGGACGGGACACCTACTACGAGCAGTACTTC.

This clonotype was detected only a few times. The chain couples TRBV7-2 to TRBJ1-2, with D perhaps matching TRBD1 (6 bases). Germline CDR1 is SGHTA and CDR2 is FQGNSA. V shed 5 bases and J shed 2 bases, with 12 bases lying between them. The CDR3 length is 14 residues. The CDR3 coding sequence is TGTGCCAGCAGCCCTCCCAGGGGAAACTATGGCTACACCTTC. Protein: CASSPPRGNYGYTF.

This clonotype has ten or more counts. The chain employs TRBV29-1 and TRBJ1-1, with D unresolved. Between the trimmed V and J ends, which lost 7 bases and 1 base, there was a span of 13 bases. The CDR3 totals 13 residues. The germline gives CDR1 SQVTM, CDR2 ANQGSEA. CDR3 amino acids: CSGNHGRNTEAFF. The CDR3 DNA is TGCAGCGGAAATCATGGGCGGAACACTGAAGCTTTCTTT.

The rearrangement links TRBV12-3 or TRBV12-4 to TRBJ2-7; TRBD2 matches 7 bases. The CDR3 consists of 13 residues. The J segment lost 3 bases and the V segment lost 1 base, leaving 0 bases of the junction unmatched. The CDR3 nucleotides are TGTGCCAGCAGTTTAGGGGAGGGCTACGAGCAGTACTTC. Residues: CASSLGEGYEQYF.

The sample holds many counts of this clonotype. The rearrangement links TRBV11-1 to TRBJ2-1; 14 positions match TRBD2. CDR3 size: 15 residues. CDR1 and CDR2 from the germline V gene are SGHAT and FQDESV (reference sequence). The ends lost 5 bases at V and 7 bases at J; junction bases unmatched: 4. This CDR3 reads CASSPGTSGSNEQFF. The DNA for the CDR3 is TGTGCCAGCAGCCCCGGGACTAGCGGGAGTAATGAGCAGTTCTTC.

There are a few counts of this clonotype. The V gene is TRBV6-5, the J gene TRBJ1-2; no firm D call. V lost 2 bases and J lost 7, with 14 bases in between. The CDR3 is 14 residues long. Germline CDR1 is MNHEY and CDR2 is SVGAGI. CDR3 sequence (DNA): TGTGCCAGCAGTTACGTCGGTGACGTTTTTGGCTACACCTTC. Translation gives CASSYVGDVFGYTF.

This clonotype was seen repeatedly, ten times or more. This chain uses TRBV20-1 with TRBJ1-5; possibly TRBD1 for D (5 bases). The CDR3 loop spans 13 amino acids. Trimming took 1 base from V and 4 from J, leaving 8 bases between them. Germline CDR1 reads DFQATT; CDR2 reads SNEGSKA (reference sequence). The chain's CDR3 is CSARGGENQPQHF. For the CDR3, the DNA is TGCAGTGCTAGAGGAGGGGAAAATCAGCCCCAGCATTTT.

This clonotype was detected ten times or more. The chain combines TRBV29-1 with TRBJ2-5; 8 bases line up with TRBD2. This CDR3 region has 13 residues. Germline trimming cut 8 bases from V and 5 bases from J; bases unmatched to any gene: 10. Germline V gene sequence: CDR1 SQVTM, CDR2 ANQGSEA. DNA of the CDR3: TGCAGCTCATTAGCGGGAACGGGGGAGACCCAGTACTTC. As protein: CSSLAGTGETQYF.

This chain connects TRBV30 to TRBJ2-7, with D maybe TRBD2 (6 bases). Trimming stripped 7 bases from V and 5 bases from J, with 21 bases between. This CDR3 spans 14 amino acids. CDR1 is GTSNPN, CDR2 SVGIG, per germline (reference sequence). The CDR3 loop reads CAYQPRDLTHEQYF. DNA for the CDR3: TGTGCCTACCAACCCCGGGACTTAACCCACGAGCAGTACTTC.

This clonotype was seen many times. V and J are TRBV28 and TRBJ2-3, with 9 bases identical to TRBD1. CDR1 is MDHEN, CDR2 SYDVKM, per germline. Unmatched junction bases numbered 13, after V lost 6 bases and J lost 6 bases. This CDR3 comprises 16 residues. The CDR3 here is CASRKQGAALWDTQYF. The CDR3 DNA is TGTGCCAGCAGGAAACAGGGGGCCGCTCTATGGGATACGCAGTATTTT.

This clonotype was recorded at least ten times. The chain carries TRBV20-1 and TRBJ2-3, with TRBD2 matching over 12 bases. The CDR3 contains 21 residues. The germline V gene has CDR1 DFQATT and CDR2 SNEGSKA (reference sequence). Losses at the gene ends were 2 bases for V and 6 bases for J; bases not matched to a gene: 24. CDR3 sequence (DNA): TGCAGTGCTAGACCCCTGCGGAGACTAGCGGGAGTTCGCAGGGTTAGGGATACGCAGTATTTT. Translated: CSARPLRRLAGVRRVRDTQYF.